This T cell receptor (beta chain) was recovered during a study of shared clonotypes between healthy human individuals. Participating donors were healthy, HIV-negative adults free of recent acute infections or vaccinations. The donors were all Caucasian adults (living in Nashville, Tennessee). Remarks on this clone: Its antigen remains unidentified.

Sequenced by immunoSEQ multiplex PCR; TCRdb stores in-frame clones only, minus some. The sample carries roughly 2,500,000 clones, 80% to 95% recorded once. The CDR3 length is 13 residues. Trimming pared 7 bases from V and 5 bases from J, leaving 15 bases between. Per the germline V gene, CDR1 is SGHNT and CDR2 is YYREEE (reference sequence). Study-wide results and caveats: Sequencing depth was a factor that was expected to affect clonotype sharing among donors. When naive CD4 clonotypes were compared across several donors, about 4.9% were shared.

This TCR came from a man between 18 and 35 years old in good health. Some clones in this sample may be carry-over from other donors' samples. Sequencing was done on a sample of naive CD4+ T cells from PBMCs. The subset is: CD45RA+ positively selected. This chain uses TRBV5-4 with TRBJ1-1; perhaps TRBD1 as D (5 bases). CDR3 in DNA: TGTGCCAGCGTTCGTGACGGGGGAACTGAAGCTTTCTTT. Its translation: CASVRDGGTEAFF.